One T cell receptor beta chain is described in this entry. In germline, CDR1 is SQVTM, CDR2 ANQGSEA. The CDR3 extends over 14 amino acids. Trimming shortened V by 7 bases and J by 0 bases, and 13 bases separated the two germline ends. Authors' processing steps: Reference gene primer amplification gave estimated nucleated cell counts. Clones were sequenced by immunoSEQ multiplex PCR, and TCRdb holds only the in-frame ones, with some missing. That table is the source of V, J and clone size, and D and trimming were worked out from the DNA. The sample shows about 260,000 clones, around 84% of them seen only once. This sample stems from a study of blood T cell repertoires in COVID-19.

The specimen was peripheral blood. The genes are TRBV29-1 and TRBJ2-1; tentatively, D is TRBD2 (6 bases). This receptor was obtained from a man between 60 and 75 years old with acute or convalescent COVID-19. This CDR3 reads CSGADGSSYNEQFF. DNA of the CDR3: TGCAGCGGGGCGGACGGGAGCTCCTACAATGAGCAGTTCTTC.